The 28 T cell receptor beta chains below were found in one sample sequenced in a study of neurological immune-mediated disorders. Time point in this sample: longitudinal time-point 1 (baseline). TCRdb reanalysed the 5' RACE reads using MiXCR and keeps one entry per CDR3 protein. In the table there are tens of thousands of distinct CDR3 sequences, about 10% of which are singletons. Sequenced material: PBMCs. The receptors stem from a man aged 25 to 40 in good health.

This clonotype was seen ten or more times. The rearrangement links TRBV25-1 to TRBJ2-7; TRBD1 aligns across 10 bases. CDR3 length equals 14 residues. CDR1 and CDR2 from the germline V gene are MGHDK and SYGVNS. V shed 8 bases, J shed 0 bases, and the junction held 4 bases outside the gene matches. This chain's CDR3 is CASGGQGSSYEQYF. CDR3 DNA sequence: TGTGCCAGCGGGGGACAGGGGAGCTCCTACGAGCAGTACTTC.

This clonotype has a handful of counts. The rearrangement uses TRBV7-7 and TRBJ2-1; D is unclear. Germline CDR1 is SSHAT and CDR2 is FNYEAQ (reference sequence). V was cut by 5 bases and J by 4 bases, with 12 bases left in between. The CDR3 is 14 amino acids. The CDR3 DNA follows: TGTGCCAGCAGCACCCCGGCGCGATACAATGAGCAGTTCTTC. Its translation: CASSTPARYNEQFF.

This clonotype was counted many times. The rearrangement joins TRBV20-1 to TRBJ2-3; 7 positions agree with TRBD1. The V gene end was trimmed by 6 bases and the J gene end by 0 bases; junction bases not matched to a gene: 21. The CDR3 is made up of 19 amino acids. The germline V gene encodes CDR1 DFQATT and CDR2 SNEGSKA (reference sequence). The CDR3 loop is CSASPPTSRGPSSTDTQYF. Written as DNA, the CDR3 is TGCAGTGCCTCACCCCCCACATCTAGGGGGCCCTCTAGCACAGATACGCAGTATTTT.

A remark on this clonotype: A much larger clone lies a single base off, so this may be a read error. The rearrangement uses TRBV7-9 and TRBJ1-1; D is perhaps TRBD1 (5 bases). The V gene's germline CDR1 is SEHNR and CDR2 FQNEAQ (reference sequence). The CDR3 covers 15 residues. The CDR3 DNA reads TGTGTCAGCATCCAAAAGCCGGGGGGTGACACTGAAGCTTTCTTT. Its translation is CVSIQKPGGDTEAFF. Based on the CDR3 plus reference TRBV7-9 and TRBJ1-1, the full variable domain is DTGVSQNPRHKITKRGQNVTFRCDPISEHNRLYWYRQTLGQGPEFLTYFQNEAQLEKSRLLSDRFSAERPKGSFSTLEIQRTEQGDSAMYLCVSIQKPGGDTEAFFGQGTRLTVV.

This chain links TRBV29-1 with TRBJ2-5, with D tentatively TRBD1 or TRBD2 (5 bases each). Deletions cut 6 bases from V and 5 bases from J, with 13 bases between. This CDR3 is built from 12 residues. Germline V gene sequence: CDR1 SQVTM, CDR2 ANQGSEA. The CDR3 loop reads CSVEGLRETQYF. The CDR3 DNA follows: TGCAGCGTCGAGGGGCTACGGGAGACCCAGTACTTC.

This clonotype occurred once. This could be a read error, since a much larger clone is one nucleotide away. The rearrangement joins TRBV20-1 to TRBJ2-7, with D perhaps matching TRBD1 (7 bases). Trimming removed 3 bases from V and 6 bases from J, with 15 bases in between. Germline V gene lookup returns CDR1 DFQATT and CDR2 SNEGSKA (reference sequence). The CDR3 contains 13 residues. The CDR3 sequence is CSASAGQTSEQYF. In DNA, the CDR3 is TGCAGTGCTAGTGCGGGACAGACCTCCGAGCAGTACTTC.

This clonotype was counted at least ten times. The chain carries TRBV28 and TRBJ1-5; 10 bases fit TRBD1. This CDR3 is 14 amino acids long. Looked up from germline, CDR1 is MDHEN and CDR2 is SYDVKM. Germline trimming cut 7 bases from V and 7 bases from J; bases unmatched to any gene: 7. Here the CDR3 DNA reads TGTGCCAGCAAAACGGGACAGGGGTTCCAGCCCCAGCATTTT. It specifies CASKTGQGFQPQHF.

J is TRBJ2-5 and V is TRBV3-1; possibly TRBD2 for D (5 bases). Germline values: CDR1 LGHDT, CDR2 YNNKEL (reference sequence). V lost 1 base, J lost 5 bases, and 8 bases lay in between. CDR3 length equals 13 residues. CDR3: CASSQGGSETQYF. As DNA, the CDR3 is TGTGCCAGCAGCCAAGGAGGGTCGGAGACCCAGTACTTC.

The chain employs TRBV12-3 or TRBV12-4 and TRBJ2-2; D not resolved. CDR3 length: 15 residues. Trimming left V 6 bases short and J 3 bases short, with 14 bases between. CDR3 sequence (DNA): TGTGCCAGCAGCCCGGTTGAGTGGGACACCGGGGAGCTGTTTTTT. Amino acids: CASSPVEWDTGELFF.

This clonotype has ten or more counts. This chain connects TRBV5-1 to TRBJ2-7; 8 nucleotides agree with TRBD2. CDR1 and CDR2 from the germline V gene are SGHRS and YFSETQ. This CDR3 contains 14 residues. V dropped 4 bases and J dropped 1; count of bases not matched to a gene: 4. The CDR3 here is CASSTGTSSYEQYF. CDR3 sequence (DNA): TGCGCCAGCAGCACCGGGACTAGTTCCTACGAGCAGTACTTC.

In this sample, this clonotype turned up a few times. This chain connects TRBV6-4 to TRBJ1-1; a possible D gene is TRBD1 (5 bases). This CDR3 contains 13 residues. Trimming removed 2 bases at V and 2 bases at J, with 6 bases between. Germline V lookup: CDR1 MRHNA, CDR2 SNTAGT. The CDR3 coding sequence is TGTGCCAGCAGTGACCGGGACAACACTGAAGCTTTCTTT. Protein: CASSDRDNTEAFF.

This clonotype has a count of ten or more. The gene calls are TRBV6-6 and TRBJ2-7; possible D gene TRBD1, 5 bases. The CDR3 length is 11 residues. Germline loops: CDR1 MNHNY, CDR2 SVGAGI (reference sequence). Trimming took 5 bases from V and 3 from J, leaving 5 bases between them. The CDR3, as DNA: TGTGCCAGCAGTGACAGCTACGAGCAGTACTTC. Residues: CASSDSYEQYF.

This clonotype was recorded only once. A much larger clone differs by one base, so this may be a read error. The chain is built from TRBV10-1 and TRBJ1-1, with D possibly TRBD1 on 6 matching bases. The length of the CDR3 is 13 residues. CDR1 and CDR2 (germline): WNHNN, SYGVQD (reference sequence). For the CDR3, the DNA is TGCGCCTGCAGTCTCGGGGGGGCCACTGAAGCTTTCTTT. Protein sequence: CACSLGGATEAFF.

There are many counts of this clonotype. The gene calls are TRBV7-2 and TRBJ1-5; D not certain. Trimming stripped 3 bases from V and 0 bases from J, with 6 bases between. CDR3 size: 14 residues. Germline values: CDR1 SGHTA, CDR2 FQGNSA. CDR3 residues: CASSLIDSNQPQHF. CDR3 DNA sequence: TGTGCCAGCAGCTTGATAGATAGCAATCAGCCCCAGCATTTT.

This clonotype was picked up many times. The chain combines TRBV20-1 with TRBJ2-1; 9 bases match TRBD1. CDR3 length: 13 amino acids. Germline-derived CDR1 and CDR2 are DFQATT and SNEGSKA (reference sequence). V shed 4 bases, J shed 7 bases, and the junction held 5 bases outside the gene matches. The CDR3 here is CSAKGQGTNEQFF. The CDR3 nucleotides are TGCAGTGCTAAGGGACAGGGTACGAATGAGCAGTTCTTC.

This clonotype was observed at least ten times. V is TRBV5-1 and J is TRBJ2-1; 8 positions agree with TRBD1. This CDR3 contains 20 residues. The V segment lost 0 bases and the J segment 0 bases; nucleotides outside the gene matches: 14. The germline CDR1 and CDR2 sequences are SGHRS and YFSETQ. The CDR3 region is CASSLDRDRISPVSYNEQFF. CDR3 sequence (DNA): TGCGCCAGCAGCTTGGATAGGGACAGGATTAGCCCCGTCTCCTACAATGAGCAGTTCTTC. The full variable domain, with the rest looked up from reference TRBV5-1 and TRBJ2-1, is KAGVTQTPRYLIKTRGQQVTLSCSPISGHRSVSWYQQTPGQGLQFLFEYFSETQRNKGNFPGRFSGRQFSNSRSEMNVSTLELGDSALYLCASSLDRDRISPVSYNEQFFGPGTRLTVL.

Points on this clonotype: Just one base apart from a much larger clone, this may be a read error. This chain joins TRBV20-1 and TRBJ1-5; possible D gene TRBD1, 6 bases. Per germline, CDR1 DFQATT and CDR2 SNEGSKA (reference sequence). Between the trimmed V and J ends, which lost 6 bases and 2 bases, there was a span of 14 bases. The CDR3 contains 14 residues. CDR3 coding DNA: TGCAGTGCCCCAGGGGCAGGGGGCAATCAGCCCCAGCATTTT. It is translated as CSAPGAGGNQPQHF.

This clonotype showed up many times. The chain is built from TRBV7-3 and TRBJ1-2, with a possible D match to TRBD1 (5 bases). Trimming cost V 0 bases and J 8 bases, with 10 bases left between them. The CDR3 spans 13 residues. Germline CDR1 and CDR2: SGHTA and FQGTGA. The CDR3 spells CASSLTGGYGYTF. The CDR3 DNA sequence: TGTGCCAGCAGCTTAACCGGGGGGTACGGCTACACCTTC.

This clonotype has a count of ten or more. This rearrangement joins TRBV5-1 to TRBJ2-7, with TRBD2 identical over 10 bases. CDR3 length equals 15 residues. Germline loops: CDR1 SGHRS, CDR2 YFSETQ. Trimming at V came to 0 bases and at J to 3 bases, leaving 3 bases not matched to a gene. DNA for the CDR3: TGCGCCAGCAGCTTGGCCCCTAGCGGGAGCTACGAGCAGTACTTC. This gives the protein CASSLAPSGSYEQYF.

This clonotype has at least ten counts. The chain recombines TRBV7-2 with TRBJ2-7; D not certain. V was shortened by 2 bases and J by 3 bases, with 8 bases between the two germline ends. This CDR3 spans 13 amino acids. Germline V gene sequence: CDR1 SGHTA, CDR2 FQGNSA. The CDR3 nucleotides read TGTGCCAGCAGCTTAAACCAGGTCTACGAGCAGTACTTC. Translated: CASSLNQVYEQYF.

This clonotype was counted many times. The rearrangement links TRBV20-1 to TRBJ2-1; TRBD2 matches at 11 bases. Germline CDR1 is DFQATT and CDR2 is SNEGSKA (reference sequence). CDR3 length: 17 amino acids. Trimming cost V 0 bases and J 1 base; bases outside gene matches: 5. CDR3 DNA: TGCAGTGCTAGAGATCCTCGACTAGCGGGATCCTACAATGAGCAGTTCTTC. The encoded protein is CSARDPRLAGSYNEQFF.

The table lists this clonotype with many counts. V gene TRBV28 combines with J gene TRBJ2-7, with D possibly TRBD2 on 5 matching bases. V was trimmed by 3 bases and J by 4 bases, leaving 10 bases between them. Germline CDR1 reads MDHEN; CDR2 reads SYDVKM. The CDR3 consists of 13 residues. The CDR3 DNA reads TGTGCCAGCAGTTTGGGAGAAACATACGAGCAGTACTTC. Protein sequence: CASSLGETYEQYF.

This clonotype was seen at least ten times. J is TRBJ2-2 and V is TRBV7-9; possible D gene TRBD2, 5 bases. V lost 8 bases and J lost 1, with 8 bases in between. Germline V CDR1 and CDR2: SEHNR, FQNEAQ (reference sequence). The CDR3 consists of 13 residues. CDR3 sequence reads: CASPEGNTGELFF. The CDR3 DNA is TGTGCCAGCCCCGAGGGGAACACCGGGGAGCTGTTTTTT.

This clonotype came up many times. The chain carries TRBV27 and TRBJ1-4; TRBD1 might be the D (6 bases). Trimming shortened V by 5 bases and J by 4 bases, and 14 bases separated the two germline ends. The germline V gene encodes CDR1 MNHEY and CDR2 SMNVEV (reference sequence). The CDR3 runs to 15 residues. The CDR3 loop reads CASSSGQPGNEKLFF. The CDR3 DNA follows: TGTGCCAGCAGTAGTGGACAGCCTGGTAATGAAAAACTGTTTTTT.

This clonotype showed up many times. J is TRBJ2-5 and V is TRBV5-5, with a possible D match to TRBD2 (7 bases). Germline V gene sequence: CDR1 SGHKS, CDR2 YYEKEE (reference sequence). V shed 7 bases and J shed 4 bases, with 14 bases lying between them. The CDR3 totals 13 residues. The CDR3 region has the DNA TGTGCCAGCCTCTTGAGGGGGGGAGAGACCCAGTACTTC. Translation gives CASLLRGGETQYF.

Comments on this clonotype: An end of the junction differs from the germline gene, which may be a read error. The chain joins TRBV20-1 to TRBJ2-7, with D perhaps TRBD2 (5 bases). CDR1 and CDR2 from the germline V gene are DFQATT and SNEGSKA (reference sequence). This CDR3 spans 14 amino acids. The CDR3 coding sequence is TGTAGTGCTCCCGTCGCTAGCTGGGAATTGTCGGAGTACTTC. As protein: CSAPVASWELSEYF.

At least ten counts were recorded for this clonotype. V is TRBV5-1 and J is TRBJ2-5; D tentatively fits TRBD1 or TRBD2 (5 bases each). V was trimmed by 3 bases and J by 2 bases, leaving 8 bases between them. CDR1 is SGHRS and CDR2 is YFSETQ in the germline V gene. This CDR3 has 13 amino acids. The CDR3 loop reads CASSYEGQETQYF. The DNA of the CDR3 is TGCGCCAGCAGCTACGAGGGGCAAGAGACCCAGTACTTC.

This clonotype was counted only a few times. The chain uses TRBV5-1 and TRBJ1-1; D remains unclear. CDR1 and CDR2 (germline): SGHRS, YFSETQ. V lost 4 bases, J lost 0 bases, and 7 bases lay in between. The CDR3 runs to 13 residues. The CDR3 loop is CASSAGLNTEAFF. For the CDR3, the DNA is TGCGCCAGCAGCGCAGGACTGAACACTGAAGCTTTCTTT. Full variable domain (rest looked up from reference TRBV5-1 and TRBJ1-1): KAGVTQTPRYLIKTRGQQVTLSCSPISGHRSVSWYQQTPGQGLQFLFEYFSETQRNKGNFPGRFSGRQFSNSRSEMNVSTLELGDSALYLCASSAGLNTEAFFGQGTRLTVV.